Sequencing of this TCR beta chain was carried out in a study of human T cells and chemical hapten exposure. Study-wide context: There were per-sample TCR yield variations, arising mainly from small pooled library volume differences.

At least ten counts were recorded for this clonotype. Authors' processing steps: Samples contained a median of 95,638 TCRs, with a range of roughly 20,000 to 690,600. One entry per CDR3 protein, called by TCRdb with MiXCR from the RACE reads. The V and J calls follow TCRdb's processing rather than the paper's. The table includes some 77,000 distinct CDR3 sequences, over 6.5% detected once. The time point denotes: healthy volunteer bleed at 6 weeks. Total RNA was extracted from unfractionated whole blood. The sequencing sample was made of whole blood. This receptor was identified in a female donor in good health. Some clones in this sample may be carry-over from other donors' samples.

The CDR3 DNA follows: TGCGCCAGCAGCCCCTTAGCGGGGGCAGACAATGAGCAGTTCTTC. It translates to CASSPLAGADNEQFF. The V gene is TRBV5-1, the J gene TRBJ2-1, with 9 bases fitting TRBD2. The CDR3 is 15 residues long. Germline-derived CDR1 and CDR2 are SGHRS and YFSETQ. V shed 4 bases, J shed 5 bases, and the junction held 7 bases outside the gene matches.